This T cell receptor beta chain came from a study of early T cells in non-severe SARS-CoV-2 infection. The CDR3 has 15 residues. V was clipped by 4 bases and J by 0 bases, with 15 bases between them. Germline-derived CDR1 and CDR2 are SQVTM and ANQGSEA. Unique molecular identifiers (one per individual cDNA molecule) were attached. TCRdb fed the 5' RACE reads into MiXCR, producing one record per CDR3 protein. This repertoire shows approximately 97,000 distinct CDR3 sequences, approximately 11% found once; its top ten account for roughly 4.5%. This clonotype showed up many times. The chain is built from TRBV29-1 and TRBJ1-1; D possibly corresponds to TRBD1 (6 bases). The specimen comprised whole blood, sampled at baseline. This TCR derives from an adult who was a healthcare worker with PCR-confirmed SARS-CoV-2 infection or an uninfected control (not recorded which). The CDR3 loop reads CSVAGGLIMNTEAFF. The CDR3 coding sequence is TGCAGCGTTGCGGGGGGCCTAATCATGAACACTGAAGCTTTCTTT.